This entry features one TCR beta chain sequence. This entry comes from a study of blood T cell repertoires in COVID-19. Germline V CDR1 and CDR2: SGHNT, YENEEA. Unmatched junction bases numbered 1, after V lost 6 bases and J lost 0 bases. The CDR3 has 14 residues. Generated by immunoSEQ multiplex PCR, the TCRdb table keeps only in-frame clones and is missing some. Of fewer than 300,000 clones listed, more than 70% are singletons. V and J are TRBV11-3 and TRBJ2-3; 9 positions match TRBD2. This clonotype was obtained from a woman aged 45-60 years with acute or convalescent COVID-19. The sample consisted of peripheral blood. CDR3 sequence: CASSSGGSTDTQYF. The CDR3 nucleotides read TGTGCCAGCAGTAGCGGGGGAAGCACAGATACGCAGTATTTT. Full variable domain (rest looked up from reference TRBV11-3 and TRBJ2-3): EAGVVQSPRYKIIEKKQPVAFWCNPISGHNTLYWYLQNLGQGPELLIRYENEEAVDDSQLPKDRFSAERLKGVDSTLKIQPAELGDSAVYLCASSSGGSTDTQYFGPGTRLTVL.